The 13 T cell receptor beta chains in this list originate from one sample, sequenced in a study of T cell clones after liver transplantation. Assay used: immunoSEQ multiplex PCR; TCRdb lists only in-frame clones, some missing. The table has roughly 100,000 clones, 82% seen once. This sample comprised CD4+ T cells from blood, obtained before liver transplant. These receptors were taken from a human donor who received a liver transplant.

V and J are TRBV2 and TRBJ1-4; D gene unclear. The germline gives CDR1 SNHLY, CDR2 FYNNEI. The CDR3 extends over 15 amino acids. Trimming removed 3 bases from V and 2 bases from J, with 10 bases in between. The CDR3 nucleotides read TGTGCCAGCAGTGAGTTTGGAGGGACTAATGAAAAACTGTTTTTT. Its protein is CASSEFGGTNEKLFF. The entire variable domain, with the rest obtained from reference TRBV2 and TRBJ1-4, is as follows: EPEVTQTPSHQVTQMGQEVILRCVPISNHLYFYWYRQILGQKVEFLVSFYNNEISEKSEIFDDQFSVERPDGSNFTLKIRSTKLEDSAMYFCASSEFGGTNEKLFFGSGTQLSVL.

Only a few counts were recorded for this clone. The V gene is TRBV5-1, the J gene TRBJ2-7, with D perhaps matching TRBD2 (7 bases). The CDR3 spans 15 residues. Trimming removed 3 bases at V and 0 bases at J, with 13 bases between. Looked up from germline, CDR1 is SGHRS and CDR2 is YFSETQ. CDR3 in DNA: TGCGCCAGCAGCTCTAGGGGGGGTAGCTCCTACGAGCAGTACTTC. It is translated as CASSSRGGSSYEQYF. The complete variable domain, with remaining parts taken from reference TRBV5-1 and TRBJ2-7, reads KAGVTQTPRYLIKTRGQQVTLSCSPISGHRSVSWYQQTPGQGLQFLFEYFSETQRNKGNFPGRFSGRQFSNSRSEMNVSTLELGDSALYLCASSSRGGSSYEQYFGPGTRLTVT.

The chain has TRBV6-6 and TRBJ1-2; TRBD1 matches 7 bases. V lost 2 bases to trimming and J lost 2 bases; unmatched junction nucleotides: 5. The CDR3 loop spans 15 amino acids. Germline V lookup: CDR1 MNHNY, CDR2 SVGAGI (reference sequence). CDR3 sequence (DNA): TGTGCCAGCAGTTACGTGGGACAGATCAACTATGGCTACACCTTC. Translating it yields CASSYVGQINYGYTF.

This clone was seen a single time. The V call is TRBV5-1, the J call TRBJ2-5, with D unclear. The V end was cut by 0 bases, the J end by 3 bases, with 9 bases between. CDR1 SGHRS and CDR2 YFSETQ come from the germline V gene. The CDR3 has 14 residues. The CDR3 sequence is CASSLAATEETQYF. Written as DNA, the CDR3 is TGCGCCAGCAGCTTGGCTGCGACGGAAGAGACCCAGTACTTC.

This clone has a single count. The chain links TRBV5-1 to TRBJ2-5; tentatively, D is TRBD1 (5 bases). V gave up 0 bases and J gave up 2 bases, with 14 bases separating them. Germline-derived CDR1 and CDR2 are SGHRS and YFSETQ. The CDR3 covers 16 residues. In DNA, the CDR3 is TGCGCCAGCAGCTTGGATACGTGGGCAGGGCAAGAGACCCAGTACTTC. Protein sequence: CASSLDTWAGQETQYF.

V gene TRBV4-2 combines with J gene TRBJ2-7, with TRBD1 matching over 7 bases. The V segment lost 9 bases and the J segment 5 bases; nucleotides outside the gene matches: 19. The CDR3 covers 16 residues. CDR1 is LGHNA and CDR2 is YNFKEQ in the germline V gene. CDR3 DNA: TGTGCCAGTTGCCTTTTCCTTGGGCAGGGGGTAAACGAGCAGTACTTC. It encodes CASCLFLGQGVNEQYF.

The chain is built from TRBV7-6 and TRBJ1-5; 8 bases match TRBD1. After removal of 4 bases from V and 7 bases from J, the junction contained 3 bases not matched to a gene. This CDR3 comprises 13 residues. Germline V gives CDR1 SGHVS, CDR2 FNYEAQ. CDR3 nucleotides: TGTGCCAGCAGCTCCCAGGGGGCCCAGCCCCAGCATTTT. Residues: CASSSQGAQPQHF.

The rearrangement uses TRBV5-1 and TRBJ2-7, with 9 bases identical to TRBD2. J gave up 1 base and V 2 bases, and 7 bases lay outside the gene matches. The CDR3 length is 16 residues. The germline V gene encodes CDR1 SGHRS and CDR2 YFSETQ. CDR3 amino acids: CASSFGAGGPSYEQYF. The CDR3 region has the DNA TGCGCCAGCAGCTTTGGCGCGGGGGGGCCGTCCTACGAGCAGTACTTC.

The chain is built from TRBV7-3 and TRBJ2-1, with 14 bases fitting TRBD2. CDR3 size: 15 residues. Germline V gene lookup returns CDR1 SGHTA and CDR2 FQGTGA. The V and J ends lost 4 bases and 9 bases, in that order; junction bases with no gene match: 5. CDR3 in DNA: TGTGCCAGCAGCTCGGGGACTAGCGGGGGCAGTGAGCAGTTCTTC. This gives the protein CASSSGTSGGSEQFF.

This chain uses TRBV6-5 with TRBJ2-7; 8 bases match TRBD1. The ends lost 0 bases at V and 5 bases at J; junction bases unmatched: 9. From germline, CDR1 is MNHEY and CDR2 SVGAGI. This CDR3 is 16 amino acids long. The CDR3 DNA sequence: TGTGCCAGCAGTTACTCTGCCGGACAGGGACTCCACGAGCAGTACTTC. It translates to CASSYSAGQGLHEQYF.

The chain has TRBV19 and TRBJ2-5; either TRBD1 or TRBD2 may fit D (5 bases each). Germline V gene sequence: CDR1 LNHDA, CDR2 SQIVND (reference sequence). This CDR3 region has 12 residues. V lost 6 bases to trimming and J lost 5 bases, with 10 bases between them. The DNA of the CDR3 is TGTGCCAGTAGGGCAGGGAGTGAGACCCAGTACTTC. Its translation is CASRAGSETQYF.

This chain uses TRBV5-1 with TRBJ1-4; TRBD1 is a possible D gene (6 bases). V lost 4 bases and J 2 bases, leaving 9 bases between the germline ends. Per germline, CDR1 SGHRS and CDR2 YFSETQ. The CDR3 has 14 residues. CDR3 in amino acids: CASSPGGTNEKLFF. Here the CDR3 DNA reads TGCGCCAGCAGCCCGGGGGGCACTAATGAAAAACTGTTTTTT.

V is TRBV12-5 and J is TRBJ2-5; possibly TRBD2 for D (7 bases). The germline V gene has CDR1 LGHNT and CDR2 FRNRAP. The CDR3 spans 13 residues. V lost 5 bases, J lost 5 bases, and 12 bases lay in between. The CDR3 loop reads CASGRGGPETQYF. The CDR3 DNA sequence: TGTGCTAGTGGTAGGGGGGGCCCGGAGACCCAGTACTTC. Full variable domain (missing parts from reference TRBV12-5 and TRBJ2-5): DARVTQTPRHKVTEMGQEVTMRCQPILGHNTVFWYRQTMMQGLELLAYFRNRAPLDDSGMPKDRFSAEMPDATLATLKIQPSEPRDSAVYFCASGRGGPETQYFGPGTRLLVL.